The 26 T cell receptor beta chains presented below share a single source sample, sequenced in a study of cytomegalovirus exposure and HLA in healthy donors. It was with 60 Vbeta and 13 Jbeta primers that the PCR ran. Profiling relied on immunoSEQ multiplex PCR, and the TCRdb table lists in-frame clones only, not all of them. There are some 180,000 clones in the sample; roughly 9.5% occur only once, and 1% to 1.5% lies in the top ten. Sequenced sample: PBMCs. Receptors were obtained from a woman in her twenties or thirties in good health and CMV-seropositive.

This clone came up a few times. The chain links TRBV5-6 to TRBJ1-2; D gene unclear. Germline V gene lookup returns CDR1 SGHDT and CDR2 YYEEEE. Trimming removed 5 bases from V and 0 bases from J, with 11 bases in between. The CDR3 has 14 amino acids. CDR3 region: CASSSGSANYGYTF. The CDR3 DNA reads as TGTGCCAGCAGTTCGGGATCTGCTAACTATGGCTACACCTTC.

This clone was found a few times. The genes are TRBV14 and TRBJ1-1, with D tentatively TRBD1 (6 bases). The CDR3 is 14 residues long. Germline values: CDR1 SGHDN, CDR2 FVKESK. Trimming took off 2 bases at V and 3 bases at J, with 10 bases between the two ends. CDR3 loop: CASSQYRTDTEAFF. The CDR3 nucleotides read TGTGCCAGCAGCCAATATAGGACAGACACTGAAGCTTTCTTT.

The V gene is TRBV6-5, the J gene TRBJ1-5; D is perhaps TRBD1 (5 bases). The germline V gene has CDR1 MNHEY and CDR2 SVGAGI. The CDR3 covers 16 residues. The V end lost 2 bases, the J end lost 0 bases, and 11 bases lay between the germline ends. CDR3 bases: TGTGCCAGCAGTTACGCAGGGCTCGGTAGCAATCAGCCCCAGCATTTT. This codes for CASSYAGLGSNQPQHF.

The V call is TRBV7-9, the J call TRBJ1-5; D remains ambiguous. The CDR3 consists of 13 residues. The germline V and J ends were trimmed by 5 bases and 5 bases, with 10 bases remaining between them. The germline V gene has CDR1 SEHNR and CDR2 FQNEAQ (reference sequence). The CDR3 DNA sequence: TGTGCCAGCAGCCCAGTGGACTATCAGCCCCAGCATTTT. This gives the protein CASSPVDYQPQHF.

This clone was seen repeatedly, ten times or more. V gene TRBV2 combines with J gene TRBJ2-7, with D uncertain. Germline V lookup: CDR1 SNHLY, CDR2 FYNNEI. Trimming took 6 bases from V and 2 from J, leaving 14 bases between them. The CDR3 runs to 14 residues. The chain's CDR3 is CASSEWYKTYEQYF. CDR3 coding DNA: TGTGCCAGCAGCGAATGGTACAAAACCTACGAGCAGTACTTC.

This clone was seen a single time. This chain uses TRBV5-1 with TRBJ2-5; 10 bases line up with TRBD2. The germline V gene encodes CDR1 SGHRS and CDR2 YFSETQ. J was trimmed by 2 bases and V by 7 bases; bases with no gene match: 8. The CDR3 totals 15 residues. In nucleotides, the CDR3 is TGCGCCAGCTTCCCCGGGACTAGCGCACAAGAGACCCAGTACTTC. It encodes CASFPGTSAQETQYF.

The rearrangement links TRBV10-1 to TRBJ1-5, with 9 bases fitting TRBD1. Germline-derived CDR1 and CDR2 are WNHNN and SYGVQD (reference sequence). J lost 0 bases, V lost 6 bases, and 9 bases had no gene match. The CDR3 runs to 17 residues. Here the CDR3 reads CASRRPGTGYSNQPQHF. CDR3 bases: TGCGCCAGCAGGCGTCCCGGGACAGGGTATAGCAATCAGCCCCAGCATTTT.

This clone occurred a few times. The V and J genes are TRBV6-6 and TRBJ2-1, with 8 positions matching TRBD2. This CDR3 has 16 amino acids. Germline V lookup: CDR1 MNHNY, CDR2 SVGAGI (reference sequence). Trimming cost V 3 bases and J 0 bases; bases outside gene matches: 4. The CDR3 region is CASSYSAGVSYNEQFF. The CDR3, as DNA: TGTGCCAGCAGTTATTCAGCGGGAGTCTCCTACAATGAGCAGTTCTTC.

V is TRBV4-2 and J is TRBJ1-4; possibly TRBD1 for D (6 bases). V dropped 4 bases and J dropped 3 bases, with 9 bases sitting between them. Germline V lookup: CDR1 LGHNA, CDR2 YNFKEQ. This CDR3 has 14 residues. In DNA form, the CDR3 reads TGTGCCAGCAGCCCCGGACAGTCTAATGAAAAACTGTTTTTT. Translated, it gives CASSPGQSNEKLFF.

The chain carries TRBV5-6 and TRBJ2-5, with a weak D call TRBD2 (5 bases). CDR1 SGHDT and CDR2 YYEEEE come from the germline V gene. With 3 bases removed from V and 5 bases from J, the gap between germline ends came to 14 bases. The CDR3 runs 14 residues. The CDR3 nucleotides read TGTGCCAGCAGCTCGACTCACGGGGTGGAGACCCAGTACTTC. Its translation: CASSSTHGVETQYF.

V usage is TRBV14 and J usage is TRBJ1-4; 7 bases agree with TRBD1. V lost 3 bases and J lost 8; bases outside the gene matches: 9. This CDR3 is built from 15 residues. Per the germline V gene, CDR1 is SGHDN and CDR2 is FVKESK. The CDR3 reads CASSQAAGTVEKLFF. CDR3 sequence (DNA): TGTGCCAGCAGCCAGGCCGCCGGGACAGTAGAAAAACTGTTTTTT.

This clone came up a few times. J is TRBJ2-7 and V is TRBV6-5; 7 positions agree with TRBD2. After removal of 6 bases from V and 5 bases from J, the junction contained 13 bases not matched to a gene. Per the germline V gene, CDR1 is MNHEY and CDR2 is SVGAGI. This CDR3 is 15 amino acids long. CDR3 DNA: TGTGCCAGCAGCCCCCACGCGGGAGCGGGAAACGAGCAGTACTTC. Its translation is CASSPHAGAGNEQYF.

This clone was observed a handful of times. This chain joins TRBV9 and TRBJ1-2, with 9 bases identical to TRBD1. The CDR3 extends over 14 amino acids. Looked up from germline, CDR1 is SGDLS and CDR2 is YYNGEE. Unmatched junction bases numbered 4, after V lost 2 bases and J lost 5 bases. CDR3 in DNA: TGTGCCAGCAGCGTTAGACAGGGGGGGTATGGCTACACCTTC. This translates into CASSVRQGGYGYTF.

This clone has just a few counts. V usage is TRBV5-1 and J usage is TRBJ2-1, with TRBD2 identical over 13 bases. Germline CDR1 is SGHRS and CDR2 is YFSETQ. V trimming: 3 bases; J trimming: 15 bases; junction bases outside the gene matches: 18. The CDR3 loop spans 17 amino acids. The CDR3 region is CASSYRTSGRKPPVAFF. The DNA for the CDR3 is TGCGCCAGCAGCTATCGGACTAGCGGGAGAAAGCCCCCGGTTGCGTTCTTC.

The rearrangement uses TRBV7-9 and TRBJ2-6, with unresolved D. The CDR3 runs to 14 residues. Germline V gene data show CDR1 as SEHNR and CDR2 as FQNEAQ (reference sequence). Trimming took off 2 bases at V and 1 base at J, with 3 bases between the two ends. In DNA form, the CDR3 reads TGTGCCAGCAGCTTAATATCTGGGGCCAACGTCCTGACTTTC. Its protein product is CASSLISGANVLTF.

This chain uses TRBV9 with TRBJ2-5, with TRBD2 identical over 14 bases. V shed 3 bases and J 10 bases; nucleotides not matched to a gene: 8. This CDR3 has 15 amino acids. CDR1 is SGDLS and CDR2 is YYNGEE in the germline V gene. CDR3 in DNA: TGTGCCAGCAGCGCGAGCGGGACTAGCGGGAGATACCAGTACTTC. The encoded protein is CASSASGTSGRYQYF. Combining the CDR3 with reference TRBV9 and TRBJ2-5 gives the whole variable domain DSGVTQTPKHLITATGQRVTLRCSPRSGDLSVYWYQQSLDQGLQFLIQYYNGEERAKGNILERFSAQQFPDLHSELNLSSLELGDSALYFCASSASGTSGRYQYFGPGTRLLVL.

This clone has more than one count but fewer than ten. The gene calls are TRBV28 and TRBJ1-2; tentative D call: TRBD1 (5 bases). This CDR3 region has 12 residues. Germline V gives CDR1 MDHEN, CDR2 SYDVKM. V lost 9 bases to trimming and J lost 3 bases, with 11 bases between them. The CDR3 region is CASGQVDYGYTF. CDR3 DNA: TGTGCCAGTGGACAAGTTGACTATGGCTACACCTTC.

This clone has only a few counts. V usage is TRBV4-1 and J usage is TRBJ1-6; possible D gene TRBD1, 5 bases. From germline, CDR1 is MGHRA and CDR2 YSYEKL. This CDR3 has 15 amino acids. Between the trimmed V and J ends, which lost 6 bases and 1 base, there was a span of 10 bases. Here the CDR3 reads CASRTAQSYNSPLHF. For the CDR3, the DNA is TGCGCCAGCAGGACAGCTCAGTCCTATAATTCACCCCTCCACTTT.

Concerning this clone itself: The conserved phenylalanine or tryptophan is not found at the CDR3 terminus, so this likely reflects a read error. The chain carries TRBV30 and TRBJ1-1; D might be TRBD1 (5 bases). The CDR3 runs 17 residues. Per the germline V gene, CDR1 is GTSNPN and CDR2 is SVGIG (reference sequence). The CDR3 DNA reads as TGTGCCTGGAGTGTAATCGGGGGGGGTCGCATGAAAACTGAAGCTTTCTTG. Residues: CAWSVIGGGRMKTEAFL.

This clone was seen only a few times. CDR3 DNA: TGTGCCAGCAGCCGGTCGACAGAAGCTTTCTTT. Amino acids: CASSRSTEAFF. The chain is built from TRBV9 and TRBJ1-1; D not resolved. The CDR3 runs to 11 residues. Germline V lookup: CDR1 SGDLS, CDR2 YYNGEE. The V gene lost 4 bases and the J gene lost 8 bases, with 9 bases spanning the gap. Full variable domain (missing parts from reference TRBV9 and TRBJ1-1): DSGVTQTPKHLITATGQRVTLRCSPRSGDLSVYWYQQSLDQGLQFLIQYYNGEERAKGNILERFSAQQFPDLHSELNLSSLELGDSALYFCASSRSTEAFFGQGTRLTVV.

Only a few counts were recorded for this clone. CDR3 DNA sequence: TGTGCCAGCAGTTACGATTCGGGGGGCCAGTACTTC. This sequence encodes CASSYDSGGQYF. This chain uses TRBV6-6 with TRBJ2-7; weak D call: TRBD2 (7 bases). V lost 2 bases to trimming and J lost 10 bases, with 12 bases between them. Germline V gives CDR1 MNHNY, CDR2 SVGAGI (reference sequence). The CDR3 sequence is 12 residues long.

The chain employs TRBV6-6 and TRBJ1-3; D gene ambiguous. CDR3 length: 13 amino acids. Trimming removed 8 bases at V and 7 bases at J, with 15 bases between. Looked up from germline, CDR1 is MNHNY and CDR2 is SVGAGI (reference sequence). The CDR3 sequence: CASLLNAGNTIYF. The CDR3 bases are TGTGCCAGCCTCCTGAATGCGGGGAACACCATATATTTT.

The chain is built from TRBV27 and TRBJ2-7; 8 bases map to TRBD1. With 2 bases clipped from V and 1 base from J, the junction kept 4 bases outside the gene matches. This CDR3 has 15 amino acids. The germline CDR1 and CDR2 sequences are MNHEY and SMNVEV (reference sequence). This chain's CDR3 is CASSLLGTGSYEQYF. CDR3 coding DNA: TGTGCCAGCAGTTTACTAGGGACAGGTTCCTACGAGCAGTACTTC.

This chain connects TRBV2 to TRBJ2-1; maybe TRBD2 (6 bases). Germline CDR1 reads SNHLY; CDR2 reads FYNNEI. CDR3 length: 14 amino acids. With 8 bases removed from V and 4 bases from J, the gap between germline ends came to 15 bases. The CDR3: CASWGTLTYNEQFF. In DNA, the CDR3 is TGTGCCAGCTGGGGGACTCTGACTTACAATGAGCAGTTCTTC. Based on the CDR3 plus reference TRBV2 and TRBJ2-1, the full variable domain is EPEVTQTPSHQVTQMGQEVILRCVPISNHLYFYWYRQILGQKVEFLVSFYNNEISEKSEIFDDQFSVERPDGSNFTLKIRSTKLEDSAMYFCASWGTLTYNEQFFGPGTRLTVL.

The table lists this clone with a few counts. The chain combines TRBV6-5 with TRBJ2-1, with D perhaps TRBD1 (5 bases). The length of the CDR3 is 14 residues. CDR1 is MNHEY, CDR2 SVGAGI, per germline. Trimming shortened V by 2 bases and J by 6 bases, and 11 bases separated the two germline ends. This chain's CDR3 is CASSYDGRVNEQFF. The DNA of the CDR3 is TGTGCCAGCAGTTACGACGGCAGGGTCAATGAGCAGTTCTTC.

The chain is built from TRBV29-1 and TRBJ2-6, with D perhaps TRBD1 (5 bases). Germline V gives CDR1 SQVTM, CDR2 ANQGSEA. Trimming stripped 7 bases from V and 4 bases from J, with 14 bases between. The CDR3 has 14 residues. This chain's CDR3 is CSAMQGGGANVLTF. CDR3 nucleotide sequence: TGCAGCGCCATGCAGGGTGGGGGGGCCAACGTCCTGACTTTC.